This entry lists 15 T cell receptor beta chains sequenced from one sample in a study of early T cells in non-severe SARS-CoV-2 infection. TCRdb passed the 5' RACE reads through MiXCR, listing each CDR3 protein once. Of tens of thousands of distinct CDR3 sequences listed, 5% to 6.5% are singletons. Sequencing was carried out using whole blood. Source of these receptors: an adult who was a healthcare worker with PCR-confirmed SARS-CoV-2 infection or an uninfected control (not recorded which).

The chain joins TRBV7-8 to TRBJ1-2; D not certain. Germline V gene data show CDR1 as SGHVS and CDR2 as FQNEAQ. Trimming took off 7 bases at V and 3 bases at J, with 15 bases between the two ends. The CDR3 length is 14 residues. CDR3 bases: TGTGCCAGCAACCCAGGCGGGGAGGACTATGGCTACACCTTC. Protein: CASNPGGEDYGYTF.

Only a few counts were recorded for this clonotype. The chain uses TRBV7-9 and TRBJ2-7; 7 nucleotides line up with TRBD1. Looked up from germline, CDR1 is SEHNR and CDR2 is FQNEAQ (reference sequence). J gave up 3 bases and V 3 bases, and 8 bases lay outside the gene matches. The CDR3 runs 15 residues. CDR3 loop: CASSFRQGEFYEQYF. CDR3 in DNA: TGTGCCAGCAGCTTTCGGCAGGGGGAGTTCTACGAGCAGTACTTC.

The V and J genes are TRBV2 and TRBJ2-2; D possibly corresponds to TRBD1 (5 bases). The CDR3 runs 17 residues. Trimming stripped 1 base from V and 0 bases from J, with 12 bases between. Germline CDR1 SNHLY, CDR2 FYNNEI. The CDR3 DNA is TGTGCCAGCAGTGAAGGGACACAGCCCACGAACACCGGGGAGCTGTTTTTT. This encodes CASSEGTQPTNTGELFF.

The sample holds many counts of this clonotype. This chain uses TRBV18 with TRBJ2-1; D is unclear. The CDR3 has 11 amino acids. The germline CDR1 and CDR2 sequences are KGHSH and LQKENI. The V gene lost 6 bases and the J gene lost 7 bases, with 7 bases spanning the gap. The CDR3 region is CASSQFNEQFF. CDR3 nucleotide sequence: TGTGCCAGCTCGCAATTTAATGAGCAGTTCTTC. Combining the CDR3 with reference TRBV18 and TRBJ2-1 gives the whole variable domain NAGVMQNPRHLVRRRGQEARLRCSPMKGHSHVYWYRQLPEEGLKFMVYLQKENIIDESGMPKERFSAEFPKEGPSILRIQQVVRGDSAAYFCASSQFNEQFFGPGTRLTVL.

Ten or more counts support this clonotype. The genes are TRBV12-3 or TRBV12-4 and TRBJ2-7; 9 positions agree with TRBD1. V lost 5 bases and J lost 5; bases outside the gene matches: 10. The CDR3 extends over 15 amino acids. The CDR3 protein is CASSRPGQGNHEQYF. In DNA form, the CDR3 reads TGTGCCAGCAGTCGCCCGGGACAGGGAAACCACGAGCAGTACTTC.

Ten or more counts support this clonotype. The J gene is TRBJ2-1, the V gene TRBV7-2; TRBD2 aligns across 13 bases. The CDR3 has 15 residues. V dropped 5 bases and J dropped 7; count of bases not matched to a gene: 5. CDR1 SGHTA and CDR2 FQGNSA come from the germline V gene. The CDR3 spells CASSPGLAGVNEQFF. The CDR3 nucleotides are TGTGCCAGCAGCCCCGGACTAGCGGGGGTGAATGAGCAGTTCTTC.

This clonotype occurred many times. The rearrangement uses TRBV4-3 and TRBJ2-2; 8 bases are a match to TRBD2. V lost 1 base and J lost 2; bases outside the gene matches: 3. The germline CDR1 and CDR2 sequences are LGHNA and YSLEER. CDR3 length: 16 residues. CDR3: CASSQGLASNTGELFF. The CDR3 DNA follows: TGCGCCAGCAGCCAAGGACTAGCGAGCAACACCGGGGAGCTGTTTTTT.

Ten or more counts support this clonotype. The chain recombines TRBV28 with TRBJ1-2; 9 nucleotides match TRBD1. Trimming cost V 3 bases and J 4 bases; bases outside gene matches: 6. Germline-derived CDR1 and CDR2 are MDHEN and SYDVKM. The CDR3 has 15 residues. CDR3 bases: TGTGCCAGCAGTTTGTCCGGGACAGGGCCCTATGGCTACACCTTC. Its translation: CASSLSGTGPYGYTF.

This clonotype was seen many times. This chain links TRBV12-3 or TRBV12-4 with TRBJ1-3; the match to TRBD1 covers 8 bases. V lost 4 bases and J lost 4; bases outside the gene matches: 6. CDR3 length: 15 amino acids. In DNA form, the CDR3 reads TGTGCCAGCAGTTCTTCCAGGGGGCGCGGAAACACCATATATTTT. Protein product: CASSSSRGRGNTIYF.

Sample share makes this clonotype medium-sized. The V call is TRBV27, the J call TRBJ1-2, with D perhaps TRBD1 (6 bases). Germline-derived CDR1 and CDR2 are MNHEY and SMNVEV (reference sequence). The V end was cut by 5 bases, the J end by 0 bases, with 10 bases between. The CDR3 is 14 amino acids. For the CDR3, the DNA is TGTGCCAGCAGTATCTCAGGGGCTAACTATGGCTACACCTTC. It translates to CASSISGANYGYTF.

The chain has TRBV16 and TRBJ2-1; 10 bases align to TRBD2. With 4 bases clipped from V and 4 bases from J, the junction kept 7 bases outside the gene matches. The germline V gene has CDR1 KGHSY and CDR2 FQNENV. The CDR3 loop spans 16 amino acids. The CDR3 coding sequence is TGTGCCAGCAGCCCCCGCCTGGGACTAGCGTACAATGAGCAGTTCTTC. Translation: CASSPRLGLAYNEQFF.

The V gene is TRBV28, the J gene TRBJ2-7, with D maybe TRBD1 (5 bases). Germline loops: CDR1 MDHEN, CDR2 SYDVKM. V lost 3 bases and J lost 0, with 9 bases in between. The CDR3 is 14 residues long. CDR3 in DNA: TGTGCCAGCAGTTTCCAGGGCAGCTCCTACGAGCAGTACTTC. Translating it yields CASSFQGSSYEQYF.

The sample holds many counts of this clonotype. The rearrangement links TRBV7-2 to TRBJ2-2; TRBD1 is a possible D gene (6 bases). Trimming removed 5 bases from V and 3 bases from J, with 10 bases in between. Germline CDR1 and CDR2: SGHTA and FQGNSA. The CDR3 has 14 amino acids. CDR3 residues: CASSGQGYTGELFF. CDR3 DNA: TGTGCCAGCAGCGGGCAGGGGTACACCGGGGAGCTGTTTTTT.

Ten or more counts support this clonotype. The chain joins TRBV28 to TRBJ2-5; D is possibly TRBD1 or TRBD2 (6 bases each). Trimming removed 6 bases at V and 5 bases at J, with 19 bases between. Germline CDR1 and CDR2: MDHEN and SYDVKM. The CDR3 has 15 residues. CDR3 in amino acids: CASSYGSRGPETQYF. As DNA, the CDR3 is TGTGCCAGCAGCTATGGGTCTCGGGGGCCGGAGACCCAGTACTTC.

This clonotype occurred many times. The V gene is TRBV18, the J gene TRBJ1-2; D unclear. This CDR3 has 15 amino acids. Trimming cost V 2 bases and J 0 bases, with 10 bases left between them. Germline V gene lookup returns CDR1 KGHSH and CDR2 LQKENI. The CDR3 loop reads CASSPTQESNYGYTF. CDR3 nucleotides: TGTGCCAGCTCACCAACCCAGGAGTCTAACTATGGCTACACCTTC.